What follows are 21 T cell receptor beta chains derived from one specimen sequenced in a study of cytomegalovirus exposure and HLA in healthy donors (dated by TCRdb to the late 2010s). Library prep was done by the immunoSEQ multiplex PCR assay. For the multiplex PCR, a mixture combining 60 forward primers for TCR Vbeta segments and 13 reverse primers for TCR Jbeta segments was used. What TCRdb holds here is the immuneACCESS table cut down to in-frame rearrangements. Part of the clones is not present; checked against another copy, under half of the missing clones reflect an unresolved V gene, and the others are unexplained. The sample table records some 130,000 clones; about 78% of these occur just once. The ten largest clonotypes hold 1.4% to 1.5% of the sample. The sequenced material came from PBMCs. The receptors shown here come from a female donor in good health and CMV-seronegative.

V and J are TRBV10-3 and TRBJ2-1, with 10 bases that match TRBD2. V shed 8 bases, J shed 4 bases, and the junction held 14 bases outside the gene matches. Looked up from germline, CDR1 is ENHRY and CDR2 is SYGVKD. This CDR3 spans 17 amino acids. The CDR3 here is CAIGLAGEISGYNEQFF. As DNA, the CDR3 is TGTGCCATCGGTCTAGCGGGAGAGATCTCGGGTTACAATGAGCAGTTCTTC.

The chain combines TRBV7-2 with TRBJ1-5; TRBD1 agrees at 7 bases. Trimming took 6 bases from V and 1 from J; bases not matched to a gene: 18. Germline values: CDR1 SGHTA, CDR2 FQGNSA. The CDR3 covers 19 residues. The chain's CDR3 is CASSLRTGNRGGSNQPQHF. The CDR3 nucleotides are TGTGCCAGCAGTTTAAGAACCGGAAACAGGGGTGGGAGCAATCAGCCCCAGCATTTT.

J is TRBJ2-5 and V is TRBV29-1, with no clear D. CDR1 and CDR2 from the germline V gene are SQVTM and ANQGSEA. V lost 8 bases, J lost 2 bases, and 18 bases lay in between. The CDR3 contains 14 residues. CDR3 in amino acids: CSSRLTPVQETQYF. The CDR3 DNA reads TGCAGCTCACGGTTGACTCCCGTTCAAGAGACCCAGTACTTC.

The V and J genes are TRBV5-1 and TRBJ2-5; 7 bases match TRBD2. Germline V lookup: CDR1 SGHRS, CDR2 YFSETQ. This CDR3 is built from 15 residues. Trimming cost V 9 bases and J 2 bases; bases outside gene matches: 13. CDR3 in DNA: TGCGCCACCTCGCGACTAGCTCCGGTTCAAGAGACCCAGTACTTC. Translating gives CATSRLAPVQETQYF.

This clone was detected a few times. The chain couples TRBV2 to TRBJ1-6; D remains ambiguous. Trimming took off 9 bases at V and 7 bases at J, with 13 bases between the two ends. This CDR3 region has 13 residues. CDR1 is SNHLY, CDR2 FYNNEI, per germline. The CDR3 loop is CASFRFWNSPLHF. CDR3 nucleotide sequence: TGTGCCAGTTTTCGGTTTTGGAATTCACCCCTCCACTTT.

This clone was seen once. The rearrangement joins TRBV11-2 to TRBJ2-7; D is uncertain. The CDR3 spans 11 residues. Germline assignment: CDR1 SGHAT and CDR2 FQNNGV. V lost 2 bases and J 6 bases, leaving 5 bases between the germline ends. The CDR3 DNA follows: TGTGCCAGCAGCTTACTAAGCGAGCAGTACTTC. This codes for CASSLLSEQYF.

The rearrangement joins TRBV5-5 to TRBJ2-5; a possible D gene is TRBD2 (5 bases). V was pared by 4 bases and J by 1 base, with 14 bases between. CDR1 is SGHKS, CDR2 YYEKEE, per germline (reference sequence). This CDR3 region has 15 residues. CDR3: CASSPFGEPQETQYF. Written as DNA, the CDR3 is TGTGCCAGCAGCCCCTTCGGGGAGCCCCAAGAGACCCAGTACTTC.

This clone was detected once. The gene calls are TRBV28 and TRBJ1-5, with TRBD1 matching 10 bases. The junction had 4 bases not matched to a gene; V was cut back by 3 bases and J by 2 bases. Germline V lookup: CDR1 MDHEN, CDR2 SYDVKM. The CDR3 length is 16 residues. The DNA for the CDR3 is TGTGCCAGCAGTTTTCCCGGGACAGGGGGCAATCAGCCCCAGCATTTT. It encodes CASSFPGTGGNQPQHF.

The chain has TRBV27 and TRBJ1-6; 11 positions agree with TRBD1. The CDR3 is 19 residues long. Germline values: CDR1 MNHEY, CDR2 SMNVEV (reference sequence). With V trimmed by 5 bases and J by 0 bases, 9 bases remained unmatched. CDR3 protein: CASSRPRGTGGSYNSPLHF. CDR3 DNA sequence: TGTGCCAGCAGTCGACCCAGGGGGACAGGGGGCTCCTATAATTCACCCCTCCACTTT.

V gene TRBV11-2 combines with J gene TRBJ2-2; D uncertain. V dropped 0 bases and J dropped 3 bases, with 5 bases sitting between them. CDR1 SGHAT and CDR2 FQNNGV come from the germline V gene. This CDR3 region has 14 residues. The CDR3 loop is CASSLDHYTGELFF. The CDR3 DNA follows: TGTGCCAGCAGCTTAGATCACTACACCGGGGAGCTGTTTTTT.

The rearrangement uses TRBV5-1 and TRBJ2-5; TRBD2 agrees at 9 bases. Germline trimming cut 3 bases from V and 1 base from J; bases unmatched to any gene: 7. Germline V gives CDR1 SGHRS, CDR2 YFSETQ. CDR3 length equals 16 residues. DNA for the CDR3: TGCGCCAGCAGCTCCCAGGGTAGCGGGAGCCAAGAGACCCAGTACTTC. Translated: CASSSQGSGSQETQYF.

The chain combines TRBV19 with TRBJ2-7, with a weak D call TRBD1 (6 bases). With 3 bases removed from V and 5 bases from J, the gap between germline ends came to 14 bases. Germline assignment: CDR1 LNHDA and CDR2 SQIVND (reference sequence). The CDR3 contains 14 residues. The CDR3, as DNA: TGTGCCAGTAGTATGTCAGGGGCCCTTCACGAGCAGTACTTC. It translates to CASSMSGALHEQYF.

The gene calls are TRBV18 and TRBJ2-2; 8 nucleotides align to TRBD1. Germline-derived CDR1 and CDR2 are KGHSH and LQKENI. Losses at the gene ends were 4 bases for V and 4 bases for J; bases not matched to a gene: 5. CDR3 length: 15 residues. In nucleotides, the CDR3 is TGTGCCAGCTCACTAACAGGGGGAAGCACCGGGGAGCTGTTTTTT. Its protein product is CASSLTGGSTGELFF. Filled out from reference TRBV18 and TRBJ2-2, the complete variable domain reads NAGVMQNPRHLVRRRGQEARLRCSPMKGHSHVYWYRQLPEEGLKFMVYLQKENIIDESGMPKERFSAEFPKEGPSILRIQQVVRGDSAAYFCASSLTGGSTGELFFGEGSRLTVL.

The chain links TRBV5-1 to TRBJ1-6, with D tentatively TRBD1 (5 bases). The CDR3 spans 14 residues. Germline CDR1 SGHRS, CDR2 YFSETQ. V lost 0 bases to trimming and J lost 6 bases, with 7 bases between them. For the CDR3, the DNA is TGCGCCAGCAGCTTGGGGGACTCTAATTCACCCCTCCACTTT. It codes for CASSLGDSNSPLHF.

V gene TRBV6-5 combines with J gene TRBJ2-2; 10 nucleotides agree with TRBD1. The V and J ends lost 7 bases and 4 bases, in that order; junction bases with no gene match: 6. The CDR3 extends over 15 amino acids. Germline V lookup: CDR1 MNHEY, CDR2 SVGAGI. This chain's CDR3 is CASTDRGLATGELFF. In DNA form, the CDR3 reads TGTGCCAGCACCGACAGGGGGCTTGCCACCGGGGAGCTGTTTTTT.

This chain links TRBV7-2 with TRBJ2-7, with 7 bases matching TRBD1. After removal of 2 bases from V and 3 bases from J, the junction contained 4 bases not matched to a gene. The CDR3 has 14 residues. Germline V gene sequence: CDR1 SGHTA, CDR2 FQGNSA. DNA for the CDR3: TGTGCCAGCAGCTTACTGGGACAGAGCTACGAGCAGTACTTC. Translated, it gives CASSLLGQSYEQYF.

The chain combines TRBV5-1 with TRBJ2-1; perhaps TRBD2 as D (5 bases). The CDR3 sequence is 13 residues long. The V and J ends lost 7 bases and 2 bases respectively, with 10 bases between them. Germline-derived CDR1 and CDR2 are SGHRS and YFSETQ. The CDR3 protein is CASFRETYNEQFF. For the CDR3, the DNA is TGCGCCAGCTTTAGGGAGACCTACAATGAGCAGTTCTTC.

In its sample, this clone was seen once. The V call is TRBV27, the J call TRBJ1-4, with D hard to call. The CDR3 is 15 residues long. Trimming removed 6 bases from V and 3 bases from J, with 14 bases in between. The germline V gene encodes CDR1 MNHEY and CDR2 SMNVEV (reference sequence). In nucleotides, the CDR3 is TGTGCCAGCAGCGACTCGACGCAAGCTAATGAAAAACTGTTTTTT. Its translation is CASSDSTQANEKLFF. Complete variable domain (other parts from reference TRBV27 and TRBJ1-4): EAQVTQNPRYLITVTGKKLTVTCSQNMNHEYMSWYRQDPGLGLRQIYYSMNVEVTDKGDVPEGYKVSRKEKRNFPLILESPSPNQTSLYFCASSDSTQANEKLFFGSGTQLSVL.

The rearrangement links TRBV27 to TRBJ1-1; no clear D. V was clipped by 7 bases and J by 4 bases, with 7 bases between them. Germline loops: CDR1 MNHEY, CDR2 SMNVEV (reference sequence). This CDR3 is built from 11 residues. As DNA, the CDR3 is TGTGCCAGCAAGCGGGGCACTGAAGCTTTCTTT. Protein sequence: CASKRGTEAFF.

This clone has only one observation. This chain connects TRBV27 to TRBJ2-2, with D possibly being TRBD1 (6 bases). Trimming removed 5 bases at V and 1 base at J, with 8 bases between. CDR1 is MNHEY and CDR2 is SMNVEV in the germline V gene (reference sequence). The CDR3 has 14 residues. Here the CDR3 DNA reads TGTGCCAGCAGTCCGGGACAGAACACCGGGGAGCTGTTTTTT. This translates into CASSPGQNTGELFF.

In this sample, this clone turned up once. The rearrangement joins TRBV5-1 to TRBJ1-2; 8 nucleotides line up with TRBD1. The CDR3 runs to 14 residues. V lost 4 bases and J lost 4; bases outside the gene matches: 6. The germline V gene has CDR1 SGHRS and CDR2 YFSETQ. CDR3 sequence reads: CASSPLGQGYGYTF. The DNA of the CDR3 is TGCGCCAGCAGCCCCCTAGGACAGGGCTATGGCTACACCTTC.